These 13 T cell receptor beta chains came from one sample sequenced in a study of OX40 agonist ivuxolimab in advanced cancers. Data came from immunoSEQ multiplex PCR; TCRdb stores just in-frame clones and leaves some out. The repertoire includes about 53,000 clones, approximately 88% of them detected once, and under 5.5% sits in the top ten. The specimen comprised CD4+ or CD8+ T cells sorted from blood, sampled in a trial of the OX40 agonist ivuxolimab. The receptors come from an adult with an advanced solid tumor such as melanoma, head and neck, liver or kidney cancer.

The chain employs TRBV7-9 and TRBJ1-1; D possibly corresponds to TRBD1 (5 bases). In germline, CDR1 is SEHNR, CDR2 FQNEAQ (reference sequence). The CDR3 is made up of 15 amino acids. Trimming cost V 6 bases and J 1 base, with 15 bases left between them. CDR3 region: CASSSPGLSNTEAFF. The CDR3 DNA reads as TGTGCCAGCAGTTCTCCGGGACTTTCGAACACTGAAGCTTTCTTT. Full variable domain (outside the CDR3, taken from reference TRBV7-9 and TRBJ1-1): DTGVSQNPRHKITKRGQNVTFRCDPISEHNRLYWYRQTLGQGPEFLTYFQNEAQLEKSRLLSDRFSAERPKGSFSTLEIQRTEQGDSAMYLCASSSPGLSNTEAFFGQGTRLTVV.

The rearrangement joins TRBV19 to TRBJ1-2; D is perhaps TRBD1 (5 bases). With 3 bases removed from V and 8 bases from J, the gap between germline ends came to 10 bases. This CDR3 has 12 residues. CDR1 is LNHDA and CDR2 is SQIVND in the germline V gene (reference sequence). CDR3 amino acids: CASSIRGRGYTF. The CDR3 nucleotides read TGTGCCAGTAGTATTCGGGGACGGGGCTACACCTTC.

The rearrangement joins TRBV5-1 to TRBJ1-5; tentative D call: TRBD1 (5 bases). V was shortened by 0 bases and J by 4 bases, with 8 bases between the two germline ends. Per germline, CDR1 SGHRS and CDR2 YFSETQ. The CDR3 spans 14 residues. This CDR3 reads CASSLGGGNQPQHF. The DNA of the CDR3 is TGCGCCAGCAGCTTGGGTGGGGGGAATCAGCCCCAGCATTTT. Variable domain in full (rest from reference TRBV5-1 and TRBJ1-5): KAGVTQTPRYLIKTRGQQVTLSCSPISGHRSVSWYQQTPGQGLQFLFEYFSETQRNKGNFPGRFSGRQFSNSRSEMNVSTLELGDSALYLCASSLGGGNQPQHFGDGTRLSIL.

The chain has TRBV5-1 and TRBJ2-2; D may be TRBD1 (5 bases). Germline CDR1 reads SGHRS; CDR2 reads YFSETQ. The V end lost 1 base, the J end lost 2 bases, and 9 bases lay between the germline ends. The CDR3 has 15 amino acids. The CDR3 DNA follows: TGCGCCAGCAGCTTGTTAGGGGTTAACACCGGGGAGCTGTTTTTT. Translated: CASSLLGVNTGELFF.

CDR3 protein: CASSPTGRSQETQYF. The CDR3 nucleotides are TGTGCCAGCAGCCCTACGGGGCGGAGCCAAGAGACCCAGTACTTC. This chain joins TRBV11-2 and TRBJ2-5; tentatively, D is TRBD1 or TRBD2 (5 bases each). Germline lookup yields CDR1 SGHAT and CDR2 FQNNGV. Trimming removed 5 bases at V and 1 base at J, with 14 bases between. The CDR3 contains 15 residues.

This sequence joins TRBV18 and TRBJ1-3; D not resolved. Germline V CDR1 and CDR2: KGHSH, LQKENI. The CDR3 runs 14 residues. The V end lost 2 bases, the J end lost 6 bases, and 11 bases lay between the germline ends. CDR3 sequence reads: CASSPGGLKNTIYF. In nucleotides, the CDR3 is TGTGCCAGCTCACCAGGAGGGTTGAAAAACACCATATATTTT.

The chain uses TRBV6-9 and TRBJ2-7; D might be TRBD1 (5 bases). The CDR3 is made up of 15 amino acids. V gave up 3 bases and J gave up 4 bases, with 16 bases separating them. In germline, CDR1 is MNHGY, CDR2 SVAAGI. This CDR3 reads CASSYSSGQGYEQYF. CDR3 nucleotide sequence: TGTGCCAGCAGTTACTCGAGTGGACAAGGATACGAGCAGTACTTC.

The chain has TRBV11-2 and TRBJ2-3; D is ambiguous. V lost 6 bases and J lost 3, with 10 bases in between. The CDR3 is 13 amino acids. Germline assignment: CDR1 SGHAT and CDR2 FQNNGV. CDR3 coding DNA: TGTGCCAGCAGGCCCGACCCTACAGATACGCAGTATTTT. Translated, it gives CASRPDPTDTQYF.

As DNA, the CDR3 is TGCAGCGTACGACAGGGATCGAACACTGAAGCTTTCTTT. It yields the protein CSVRQGSNTEAFF. The chain recombines TRBV29-1 with TRBJ1-1, with 7 nucleotides matching TRBD1. Germline lookup yields CDR1 SQVTM and CDR2 ANQGSEA. This CDR3 region has 13 residues. V gave up 6 bases and J gave up 1 base; unmatched junction bases: 5.

The V gene is TRBV7-2, the J gene TRBJ2-5; 9 bases align to TRBD2. Germline V lookup: CDR1 SGHTA, CDR2 FQGNSA. The CDR3 sequence is 14 residues long. The J segment lost 5 bases and the V segment lost 9 bases, leaving 10 bases of the junction unmatched. The CDR3 loop is CASKRGRAGETQYF. DNA for the CDR3: TGTGCCAGTAAGCGCGGGAGGGCAGGGGAGACCCAGTACTTC.

The chain employs TRBV27 and TRBJ1-2, with unresolved D. The length of the CDR3 is 15 residues. Trimming left V 3 bases short and J 4 bases short, with 15 bases between. From germline, CDR1 is MNHEY and CDR2 SMNVEV (reference sequence). The CDR3 sequence is CASSFQGPIGYGYTF. CDR3 sequence (DNA): TGTGCCAGCAGTTTCCAAGGACCAATAGGCTATGGCTACACCTTC.

V gene TRBV27 combines with J gene TRBJ1-5, with 10 bases that match TRBD1. The CDR3 consists of 17 residues. The V and J ends lost 4 bases and 5 bases, in that order; junction bases with no gene match: 11. Germline V gene lookup returns CDR1 MNHEY and CDR2 SMNVEV (reference sequence). The CDR3 loop reads CASSSRKDRGGYQPQHF. Written as DNA, the CDR3 is TGTGCCAGCAGTTCCCGAAAGGACAGGGGGGGTTATCAGCCCCAGCATTTT.

This chain connects TRBV6-1 to TRBJ1-5; no firm D call. The CDR3 sequence is 17 residues long. Trimming pared 4 bases from V and 3 bases from J, leaving 19 bases between. Germline V gene lookup returns CDR1 MNHNS and CDR2 SASEGT. The CDR3 sequence: CASSAFGSTLPNQPQHF. In DNA, the CDR3 is TGTGCCAGCAGTGCCTTCGGCTCGACACTCCCCAATCAGCCCCAGCATTTT.